This T cell receptor (beta chain) was identified in a study of T-cell memory formation after mild COVID-19. This clonotype was observed a few times. Its antigen is not known. From 5'RACE with constant-segment primers came TCR alpha and TCR beta cDNA libraries that carried sample barcodes and UMIs. From the 5' RACE reads, TCRdb called clonotypes with MiXCR, one entry per CDR3 protein. Of approximately 410,000 distinct CDR3 sequences listed, roughly a quarter were seen once; the top ten hold around 14%. Findings and limits, study-wide: Pre-infection memory harbored some responding clones, suggesting cross-reactive memory joined. CD4+ bias marked clones expanding day 15 to 37, unlike balanced contracting clones.

The CDR3 is 16 residues long. The V gene lost 5 bases and the J gene lost 0 bases, with 17 bases spanning the gap. Germline CDR1 LNHDA, CDR2 SQIVND (reference sequence). The V gene is TRBV19, the J gene TRBJ2-7; the D gene is possibly TRBD1 (5 bases). The specimen was PBMCs or a T cell subset sorted from them (not recorded which). This clonotype was obtained from an adult woman who had mild COVID-19 (a few samples of this study predate the infection). Cell type and time point are not known. CDR3: CASSPLGPHSSYEQYF. CDR3 sequence (DNA): TGTGCCAGTAGTCCCCTGGGGCCGCACTCCTCCTACGAGCAGTACTTC. The complete variable domain, with remaining parts taken from reference TRBV19 and TRBJ2-7, reads DGGITQSPKYLFRKEGQNVTLSCEQNLNHDAMYWYRQDPGQGLRLIYYSQIVNDFQKGDIAEGYSVSREKKESFPLTVTSAQKNPTAFYLCASSPLGPHSSYEQYFGPGTRLTVT.